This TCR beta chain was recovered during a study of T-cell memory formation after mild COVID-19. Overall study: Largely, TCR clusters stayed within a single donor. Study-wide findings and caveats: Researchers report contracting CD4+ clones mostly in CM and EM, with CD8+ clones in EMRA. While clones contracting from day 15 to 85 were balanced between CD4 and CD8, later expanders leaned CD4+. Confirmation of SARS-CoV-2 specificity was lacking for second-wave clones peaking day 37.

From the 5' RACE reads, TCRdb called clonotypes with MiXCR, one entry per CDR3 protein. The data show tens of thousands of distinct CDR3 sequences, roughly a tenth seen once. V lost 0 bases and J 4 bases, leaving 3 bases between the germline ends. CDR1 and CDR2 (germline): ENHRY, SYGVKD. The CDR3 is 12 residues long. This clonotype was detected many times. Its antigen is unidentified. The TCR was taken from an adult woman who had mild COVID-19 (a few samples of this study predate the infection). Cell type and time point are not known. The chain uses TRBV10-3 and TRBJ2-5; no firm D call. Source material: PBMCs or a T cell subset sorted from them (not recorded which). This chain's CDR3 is CAISESLETQYF. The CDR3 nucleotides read TGTGCCATCAGTGAGTCGCTAGAGACCCAGTACTTC.